This T cell receptor (beta chain) was found in a study of T-cell reconstitution after alpha-beta-depleted transplantation in children. The V gene end was trimmed by 3 bases and the J gene end by 0 bases; junction bases not matched to a gene: 4. The germline CDR1 and CDR2 sequences are DFQATT and SNEGSKA (reference sequence). This CDR3 contains 15 residues. Unique molecular identifiers featured in how the TCRbeta library was prepared. TCRdb reprocessed the PCR reads via MiXCR and lists one record per CDR3 protein. This sample has 350,000 to 400,000 distinct CDR3 sequences, with over 20% found just once. This clonotype was counted many times.

The TCR was taken from a human donor who donated a stem cell graft to a child with acute myeloid leukemia. The sample in question was PBMCs from the stem cell graft donor, obtained from the stem cell graft. This chain joins TRBV20-1 and TRBJ2-3; 9 bases are shared with TRBD2. CDR3 DNA sequence: TGCAGTGCTAGTGTTACTAGCGGGAGCACAGATACGCAGTATTTT. It translates to CSASVTSGSTDTQYF.